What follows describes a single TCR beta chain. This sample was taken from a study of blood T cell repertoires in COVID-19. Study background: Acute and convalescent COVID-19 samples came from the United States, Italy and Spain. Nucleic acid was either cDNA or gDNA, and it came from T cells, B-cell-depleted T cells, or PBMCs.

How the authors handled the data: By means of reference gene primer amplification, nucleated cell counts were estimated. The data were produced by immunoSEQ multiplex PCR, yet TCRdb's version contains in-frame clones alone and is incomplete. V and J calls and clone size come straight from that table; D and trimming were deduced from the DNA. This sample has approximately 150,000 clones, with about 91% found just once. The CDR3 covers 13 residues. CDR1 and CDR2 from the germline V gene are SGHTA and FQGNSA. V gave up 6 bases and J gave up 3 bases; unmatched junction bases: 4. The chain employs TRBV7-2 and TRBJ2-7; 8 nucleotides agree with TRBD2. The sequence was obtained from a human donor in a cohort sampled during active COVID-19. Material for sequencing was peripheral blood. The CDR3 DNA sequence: TGTGCCAGCAGGAACGGGGGGGGCTACGAGCAGTACTTC. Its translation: CASRNGGGYEQYF.